The entry that follows covers one TCR beta chain sequence. Its matching antigen is unknown. The data derive from a study of T-cell reconstitution after alpha-beta-depleted transplantation in children. The study, taken as a whole, reports: At the one-year point after transplant, T-cell counts and TCRbeta diversity were found to come mostly from T cells that had been newly produced.

This sample's TCRbeta library carried unique molecular identifier barcodes. TCRdb reprocessed the PCR reads via MiXCR and lists one record per CDR3 protein. The table includes hundreds of thousands of distinct CDR3 sequences, under 15% detected once. Trimming removed 4 bases from V and 3 bases from J; junction bases left unmatched: 4. CDR1 SGHTA and CDR2 FQGNSA come from the germline V gene. The CDR3 extends over 15 amino acids. The specimen comprised PBMCs, mostly from graft donor cells, sampled 360 days after TCRalphabeta/CD19-depleted stem cell transplant. The TCR originated in a male patient under 18 who had a stem cell transplant for acute myeloid leukemia, so the T cells may come from the graft donor. The chain links TRBV7-2 to TRBJ1-1; 11 positions match TRBD1. As DNA, the CDR3 is TGTGCCAGCAGCTCGGACAGGGGGCCGGACACTGAAGCTTTCTTT. It encodes CASSSDRGPDTEAFF.